This T cell receptor beta chain was observed in a study of blood T cells in healthy people across ages. Study findings and constraints: Age advanced and TCR beta diversity per million T cells fell, roughly linearly.

To note about this clonotype: Its antigen remains unknown.

A second roughly 6 to 12 cycle PCR used barcoded and J-beta primers. TCRdb re-derived calls from the 5' RACE reads in MiXCR, one entry per CDR3 protein. This sample has 730,000 or so distinct CDR3 sequences, with roughly two fifths found just once. The V gene's germline CDR1 is MNHEY and CDR2 SVGEGT. With 0 bases clipped from V and 2 bases from J, the junction kept 3 bases outside the gene matches. The CDR3 sequence is 15 residues long. Sequencing input: blood. The genes are TRBV6-2 or TRBV6-3 and TRBJ2-7; 8 nucleotides align to TRBD2. This sequence was found in a woman aged 55-75 years in good health. CDR3: CASSYSTSATYEQYF. The CDR3 DNA reads as TGTGCCAGCAGTTACTCGACTAGCGCCACCTACGAGCAGTACTTC.